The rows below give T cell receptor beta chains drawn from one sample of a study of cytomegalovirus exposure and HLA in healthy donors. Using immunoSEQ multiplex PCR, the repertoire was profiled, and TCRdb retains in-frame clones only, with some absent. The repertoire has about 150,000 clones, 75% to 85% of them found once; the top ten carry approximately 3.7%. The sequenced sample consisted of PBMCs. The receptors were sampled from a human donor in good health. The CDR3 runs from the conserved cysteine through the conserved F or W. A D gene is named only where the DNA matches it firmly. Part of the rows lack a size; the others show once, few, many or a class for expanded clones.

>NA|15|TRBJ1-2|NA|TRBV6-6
TGTGCCAGCAGTTCCCCCACAGGTCGGTACGATGGCTACACCTTC
CASSSPTGRYDGYTF
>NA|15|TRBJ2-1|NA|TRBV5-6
TGTGCCAGCAGCTTTTGGCCAGTCCTCTACAATGAGCAGTTCTTC
CASSFWPVLYNEQFF
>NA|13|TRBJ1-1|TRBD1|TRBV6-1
TGTGCCAGCAGCCGGGACAGGGACACTGAAGCTTTCTTT
CASSRDRDTEAFF
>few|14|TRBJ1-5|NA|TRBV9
TGTGCCAGCAGCGTAGGGCAGGGGAATCAGCCCCAGCATTTT
CASSVGQGNQPQHF
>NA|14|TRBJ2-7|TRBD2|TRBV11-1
TGTGCCAGCAGCTTCGATCTAGCGGGAGCCGAGCAGTACTTC
CASSFDLAGAEQYF
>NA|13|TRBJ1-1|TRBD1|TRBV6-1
TGTGCCAGCAGTGAGCACAGGGGGACTGAAGCTTTCTTT
CASSEHRGTEAFF
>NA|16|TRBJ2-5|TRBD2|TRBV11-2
TGTGCCAGCAGCCTACTAGCGGGAGGGAAGGAAGAGACCCAGTACTTC
CASSLLAGGKEETQYF
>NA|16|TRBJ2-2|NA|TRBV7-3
TGTGCCAGCAGCCCAGGGATGGCGGGGAGCACCGGGGAGCTGTTTTTT
CASSPGMAGSTGELFF
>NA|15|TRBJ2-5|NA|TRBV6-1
TGTGCCACTCAACCTTTAGGAGGAGATCAGGAGACCCAGTACTTC
CATQPLGGDQETQYF
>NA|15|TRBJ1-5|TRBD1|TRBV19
TGTGCCAGTAGCGAAGGGACAGGGGGCAATCAGCCCCAGCATTTT
CASSEGTGGNQPQHF
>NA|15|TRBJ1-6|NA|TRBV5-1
TGCGCCAGCAGCTTGGCCTTTGGGGGCGATTCACCCCTCCACTTT
CASSLAFGGDSPLHF
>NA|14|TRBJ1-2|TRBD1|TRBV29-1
TGCAGCGTCGAGAGACCCGGGACAGGGAATGGCTACACCTTC
CSVERPGTGNGYTF
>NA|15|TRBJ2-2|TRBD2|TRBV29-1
TGCAGCGTTGAGGCTAGCGGGGGATACACCGGGGAGCTGTTTTTT
CSVEASGGYTGELFF
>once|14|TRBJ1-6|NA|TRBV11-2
TGTGCCAGCAGCTCCCTAGACAGTAATTCACCCCTCCACTTT
CASSSLDSNSPLHF
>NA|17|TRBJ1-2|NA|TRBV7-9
TGTGCCAGCAGCTTAGACTTGCCCCTACAGGGACCTTATGGCTACACCTTC
CASSLDLPLQGPYGYTF
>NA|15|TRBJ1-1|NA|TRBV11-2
TGTGCCAGCATCAACAGGGAAGAAGGGAACACTGAAGCTTTCTTT
CASINREEGNTEAFF
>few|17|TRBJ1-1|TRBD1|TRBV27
TGTGCCAGCAGTTCCCAGACAGGGAAGGGCCAAAACACTGAAGCTTTCTTT
CASSSQTGKGQNTEAFF
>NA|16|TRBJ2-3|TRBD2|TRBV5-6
TGTGCCAGCGGCAGACTAGCGGGGGGTGAGGCAGATACGCAGTATTTT
CASGRLAGGEADTQYF
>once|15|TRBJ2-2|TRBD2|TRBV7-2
TGTGCCACTGGGACTAGCGGGAGAAACACCGGGGAGCTGTTTTTT
CATGTSGRNTGELFF
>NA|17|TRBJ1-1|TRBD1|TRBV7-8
TGTGCCAGCAGCCCCAACACGCGACAGGGAAAGAACACTGAAGCTTTCTTT
CASSPNTRQGKNTEAFF
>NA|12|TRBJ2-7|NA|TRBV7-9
TGTGCCAGCAGCCCCCCCACAGGTGAGCAGTACTTC
CASSPPTGEQYF
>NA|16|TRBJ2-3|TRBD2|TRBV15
TGTGCCACCAGCAGGGCGGGCGGGAGTATAACAGATACGCAGTATTTT
CATSRAGGSITDTQYF
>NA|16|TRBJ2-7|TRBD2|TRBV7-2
TGTGCCAGCAGCTCAACTGACACTAGCGGGAGCTACGAGCAGTACTTC
CASSSTDTSGSYEQYF
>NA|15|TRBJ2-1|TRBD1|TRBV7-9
TGTGCCAGCAGCTTCCGGGACAGGCCGGATTTATGGCAGTTCTTC
CASSFRDRPDLWQFF
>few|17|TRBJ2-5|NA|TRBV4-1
TGCGCCAGCAGCCCCCTGGGGACGGGAGTTTCCCAAGAGACCCAGTACTTC
CASSPLGTGVSQETQYF
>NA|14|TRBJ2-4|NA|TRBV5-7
TGTGCCAGCAGCCTATGGACAGTACCCGACATTCAGTACTTC
CASSLWTVPDIQYF